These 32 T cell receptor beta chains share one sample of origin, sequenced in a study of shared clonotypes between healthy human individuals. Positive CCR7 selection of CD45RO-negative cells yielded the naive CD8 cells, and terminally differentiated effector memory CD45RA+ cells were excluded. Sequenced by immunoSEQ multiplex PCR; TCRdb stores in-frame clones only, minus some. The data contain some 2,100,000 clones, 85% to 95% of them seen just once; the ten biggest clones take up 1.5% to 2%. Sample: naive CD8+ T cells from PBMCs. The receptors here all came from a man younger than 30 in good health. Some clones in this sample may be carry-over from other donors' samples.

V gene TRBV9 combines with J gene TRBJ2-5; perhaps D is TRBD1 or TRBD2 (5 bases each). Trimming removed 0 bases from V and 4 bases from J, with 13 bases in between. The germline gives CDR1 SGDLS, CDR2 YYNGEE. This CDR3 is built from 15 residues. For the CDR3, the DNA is TGTGCCAGCAGCGTAGGCCAAGGGGAGCCAGAGACCCAGTACTTC. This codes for CASSVGQGEPETQYF.

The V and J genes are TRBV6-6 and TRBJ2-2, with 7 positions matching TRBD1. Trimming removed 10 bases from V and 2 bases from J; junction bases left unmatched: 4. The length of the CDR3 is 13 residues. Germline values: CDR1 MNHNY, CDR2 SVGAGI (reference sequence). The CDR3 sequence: CAIGQENTGELFF. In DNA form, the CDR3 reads TGTGCCATTGGACAGGAAAACACCGGGGAGCTGTTTTTT.

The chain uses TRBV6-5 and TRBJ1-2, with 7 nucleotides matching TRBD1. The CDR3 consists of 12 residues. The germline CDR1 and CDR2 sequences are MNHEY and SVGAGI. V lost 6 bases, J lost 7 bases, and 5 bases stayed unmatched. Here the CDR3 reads CASSLDRVGYTF. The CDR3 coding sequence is TGTGCCAGCAGCCTCGACAGGGTTGGCTACACCTTC.

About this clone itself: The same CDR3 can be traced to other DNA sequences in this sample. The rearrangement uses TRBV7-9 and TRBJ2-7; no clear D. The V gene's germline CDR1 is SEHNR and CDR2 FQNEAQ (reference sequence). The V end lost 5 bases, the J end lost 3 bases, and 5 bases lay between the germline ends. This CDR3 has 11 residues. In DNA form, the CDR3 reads TGTGCCAGCAGCGCCTACTACGAGCAGTACTTC. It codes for CASSAYYEQYF.

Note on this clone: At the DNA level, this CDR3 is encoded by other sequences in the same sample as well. Here the CDR3 reads CASSVAAGATYEQYF. The CDR3 nucleotides are TGTGCCAGCAGCGTAGCGGCGGGAGCTACCTACGAGCAGTACTTC. The gene calls are TRBV9 and TRBJ2-7; 7 nucleotides line up with TRBD2. The V gene end was trimmed by 0 bases and the J gene end by 2 bases; junction bases not matched to a gene: 5. This CDR3 spans 15 amino acids. CDR1 SGDLS and CDR2 YYNGEE come from the germline V gene. Based on the CDR3 plus reference TRBV9 and TRBJ2-7, the full variable domain is DSGVTQTPKHLITATGQRVTLRCSPRSGDLSVYWYQQSLDQGLQFLIQYYNGEERAKGNILERFSAQQFPDLHSELNLSSLELGDSALYFCASSVAAGATYEQYFGPGTRLTVT.

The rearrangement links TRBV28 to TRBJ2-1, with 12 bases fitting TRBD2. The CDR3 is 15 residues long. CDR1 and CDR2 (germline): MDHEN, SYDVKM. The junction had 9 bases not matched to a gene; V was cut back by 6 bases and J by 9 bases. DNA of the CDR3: TGTGCCAGCAGCCCGACTAGCGGGAGCTGGGGTGAGCAGTTCTTC. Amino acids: CASSPTSGSWGEQFF.

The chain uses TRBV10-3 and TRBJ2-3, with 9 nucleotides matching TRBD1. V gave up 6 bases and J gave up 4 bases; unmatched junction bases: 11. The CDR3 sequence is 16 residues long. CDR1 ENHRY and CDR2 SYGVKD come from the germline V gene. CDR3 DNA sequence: TGTGCCATCAGAGAGGCCGGGACAGGGATGTCAGATACGCAGTATTTT. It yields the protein CAIREAGTGMSDTQYF.

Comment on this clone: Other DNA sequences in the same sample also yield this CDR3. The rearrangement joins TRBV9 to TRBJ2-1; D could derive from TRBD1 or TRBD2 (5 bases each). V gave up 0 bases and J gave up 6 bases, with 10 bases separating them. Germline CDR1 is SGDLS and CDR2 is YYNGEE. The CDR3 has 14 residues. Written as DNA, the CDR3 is TGTGCCAGCAGCGTAGGGGGGTCTACCAATGAGCAGTTCTTC. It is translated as CASSVGGSTNEQFF.

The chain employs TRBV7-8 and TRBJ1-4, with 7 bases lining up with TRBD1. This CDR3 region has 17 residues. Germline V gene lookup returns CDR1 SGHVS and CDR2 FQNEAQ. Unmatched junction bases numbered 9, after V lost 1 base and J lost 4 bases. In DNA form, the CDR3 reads TGTGCCAGCAGCTTAGAGGTGGCGGGGACAGTTAATGAAAAACTGTTTTTT. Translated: CASSLEVAGTVNEKLFF.

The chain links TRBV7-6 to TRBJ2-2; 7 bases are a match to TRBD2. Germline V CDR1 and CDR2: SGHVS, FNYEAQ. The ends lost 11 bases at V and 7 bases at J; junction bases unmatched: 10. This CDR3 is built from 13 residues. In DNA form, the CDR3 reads TGTGCCGGGGGGGATCTTAGTAACGGGGAGCTGTTTTTT. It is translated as CAGGDLSNGELFF.

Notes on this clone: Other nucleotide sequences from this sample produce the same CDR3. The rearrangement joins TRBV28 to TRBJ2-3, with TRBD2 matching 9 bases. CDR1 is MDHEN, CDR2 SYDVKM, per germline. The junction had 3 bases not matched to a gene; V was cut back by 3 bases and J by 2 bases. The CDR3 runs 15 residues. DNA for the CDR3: TGTGCCAGCAGTTTGCTAGCGGGAAACACAGATACGCAGTATTTT. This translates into CASSLLAGNTDTQYF.

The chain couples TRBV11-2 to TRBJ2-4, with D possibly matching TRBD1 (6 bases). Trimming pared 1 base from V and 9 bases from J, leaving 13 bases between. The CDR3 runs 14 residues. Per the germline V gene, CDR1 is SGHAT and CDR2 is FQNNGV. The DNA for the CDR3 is TGTGCCAGCAGCTTAGCTGACAAAGGGGGCATTCAGTACTTC. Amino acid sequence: CASSLADKGGIQYF.

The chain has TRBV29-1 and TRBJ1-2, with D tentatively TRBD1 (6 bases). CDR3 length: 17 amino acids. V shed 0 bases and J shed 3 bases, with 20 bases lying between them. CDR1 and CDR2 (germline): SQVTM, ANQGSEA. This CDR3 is CSVEDLQGGGHDYGYTF. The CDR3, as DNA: TGCAGCGTTGAAGATCTCCAGGGTGGGGGCCACGACTATGGCTACACCTTC.

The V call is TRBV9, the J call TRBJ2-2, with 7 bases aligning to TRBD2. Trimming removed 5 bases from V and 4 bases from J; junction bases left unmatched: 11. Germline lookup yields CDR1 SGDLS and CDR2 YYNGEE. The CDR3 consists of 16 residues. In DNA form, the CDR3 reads TGTGCCAGCAGTTGGGCGCGGGAGTTGGTCACCGGGGAGCTGTTTTTT. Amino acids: CASSWARELVTGELFF.

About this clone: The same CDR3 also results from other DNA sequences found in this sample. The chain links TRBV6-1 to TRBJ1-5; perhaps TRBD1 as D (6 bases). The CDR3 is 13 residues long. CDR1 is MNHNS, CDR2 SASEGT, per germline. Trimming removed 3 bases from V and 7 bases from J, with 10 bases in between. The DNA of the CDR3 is TGTGCCAGCAGTGAGGACAGAGCGCAGCCCCAGCATTTT. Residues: CASSEDRAQPQHF.

The CDR3 nucleotides are TGTGCCAGCAGTGATCGCGGGTTGGGACTAGGCCGCCCCGGGGAGCTGTTTTTT. Protein sequence: CASSDRGLGLGRPGELFF. The chain links TRBV28 to TRBJ2-2; 8 nucleotides line up with TRBD2. The V segment lost 5 bases and the J segment 6 bases; nucleotides outside the gene matches: 17. In germline, CDR1 is MDHEN, CDR2 SYDVKM. The CDR3 has 18 amino acids.

The CDR3 DNA reads as TGTGCCAGTAGTATCTCCCTTGGGGCCACTGAAGCTTTCTTT. It specifies CASSISLGATEAFF. The chain links TRBV19 to TRBJ1-1; a weak D match, TRBD1 (5 bases). Germline CDR1 is LNHDA and CDR2 is SQIVND (reference sequence). The CDR3 spans 14 residues. Deletions cut 3 bases from V and 4 bases from J, with 12 bases between.

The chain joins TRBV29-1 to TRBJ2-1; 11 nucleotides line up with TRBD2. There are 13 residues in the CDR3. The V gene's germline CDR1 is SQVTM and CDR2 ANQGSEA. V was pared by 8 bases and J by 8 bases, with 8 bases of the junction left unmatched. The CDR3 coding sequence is TGCAGCTACTTTAGCGGGAGGGCCTATGAGCAGTTCTTC. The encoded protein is CSYFSGRAYEQFF.

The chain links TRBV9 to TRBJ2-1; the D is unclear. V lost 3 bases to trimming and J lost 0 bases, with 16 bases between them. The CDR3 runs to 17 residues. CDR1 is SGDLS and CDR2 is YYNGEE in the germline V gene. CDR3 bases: TGTGCCAGCAGCGCCACCAGATGGCGCACCTCCTACAATGAGCAGTTCTTC. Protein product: CASSATRWRTSYNEQFF.

DNA for the CDR3: TGCGCCAGCAGCCCCCGACACGGAGAAGTGTATGAGCAGTTCTTC. It codes for CASSPRHGEVYEQFF. The J gene is TRBJ2-1, the V gene TRBV4-1; no clear D gene. This CDR3 comprises 15 residues. The germline gives CDR1 MGHRA, CDR2 YSYEKL. V was shortened by 4 bases and J by 8 bases, with 18 bases between the two germline ends.

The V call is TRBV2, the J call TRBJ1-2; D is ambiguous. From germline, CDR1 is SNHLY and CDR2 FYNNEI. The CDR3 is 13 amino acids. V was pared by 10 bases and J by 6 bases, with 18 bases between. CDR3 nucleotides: TGTGCCATCCCCGATCTTTTTAGGAATGGCTACACCTTC. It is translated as CAIPDLFRNGYTF.

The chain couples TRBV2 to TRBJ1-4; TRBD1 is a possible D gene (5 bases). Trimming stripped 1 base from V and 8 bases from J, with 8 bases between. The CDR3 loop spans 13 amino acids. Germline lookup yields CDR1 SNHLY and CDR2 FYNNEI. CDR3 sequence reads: CASSEERGEKLFF. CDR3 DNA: TGTGCCAGCAGTGAAGAGAGGGGAGAAAAACTGTTTTTT.

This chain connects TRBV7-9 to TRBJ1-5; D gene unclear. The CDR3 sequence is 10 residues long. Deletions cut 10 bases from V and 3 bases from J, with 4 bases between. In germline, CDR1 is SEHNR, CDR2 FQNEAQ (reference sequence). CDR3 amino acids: CATSNQPQHF. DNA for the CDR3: TGTGCCACTTCCAATCAGCCCCAGCATTTT.

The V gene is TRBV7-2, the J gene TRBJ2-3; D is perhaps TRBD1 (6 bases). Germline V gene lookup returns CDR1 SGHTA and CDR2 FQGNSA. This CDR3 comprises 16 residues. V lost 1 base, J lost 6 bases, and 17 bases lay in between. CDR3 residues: CASSLVPLGAGDTQYF. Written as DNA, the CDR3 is TGTGCCAGCAGCTTAGTTCCCCTGGGGGCAGGGGATACGCAGTATTTT.

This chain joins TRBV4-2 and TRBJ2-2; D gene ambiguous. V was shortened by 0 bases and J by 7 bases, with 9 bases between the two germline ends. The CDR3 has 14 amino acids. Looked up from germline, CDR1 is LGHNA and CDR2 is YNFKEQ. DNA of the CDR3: TGTGCCAGCAGCCAAGAGTACTCCGTCGGGGAGCTGTTTTTT. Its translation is CASSQEYSVGELFF.

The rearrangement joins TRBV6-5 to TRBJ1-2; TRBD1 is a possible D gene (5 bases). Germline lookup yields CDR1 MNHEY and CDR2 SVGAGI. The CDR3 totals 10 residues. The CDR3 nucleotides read TGTGCGGGGGTGGGCTATGGCTACACCTTC. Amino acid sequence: CAGVGYGYTF.

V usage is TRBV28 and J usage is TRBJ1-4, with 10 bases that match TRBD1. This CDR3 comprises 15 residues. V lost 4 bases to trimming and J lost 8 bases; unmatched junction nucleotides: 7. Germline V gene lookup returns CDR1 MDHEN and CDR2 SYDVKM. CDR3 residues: CASSSGTGEEEKLFF. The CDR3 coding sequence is TGTGCCAGCAGTTCCGGGACAGGGGAGGAGGAAAAACTGTTTTTT.

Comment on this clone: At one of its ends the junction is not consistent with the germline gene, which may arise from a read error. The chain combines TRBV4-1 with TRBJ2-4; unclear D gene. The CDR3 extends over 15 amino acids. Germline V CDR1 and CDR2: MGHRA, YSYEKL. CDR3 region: CASSQEGGLKNIQYF. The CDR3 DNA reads TGTGCCAGCAGCCAAGAAGGCGGTCTAAAAAACATTCAGTACTTC.

The CDR3 DNA sequence: TGTGCCAGCAGCTTAATCGAAGGCTCCTACGAGCAGTACTTC. Protein: CASSLIEGSYEQYF. The genes are TRBV7-3 and TRBJ2-7; D gene unclear. This CDR3 is built from 14 residues. Trimming took 1 base from V and 0 from J, leaving 7 bases between them. The germline V gene has CDR1 SGHTA and CDR2 FQGTGA.

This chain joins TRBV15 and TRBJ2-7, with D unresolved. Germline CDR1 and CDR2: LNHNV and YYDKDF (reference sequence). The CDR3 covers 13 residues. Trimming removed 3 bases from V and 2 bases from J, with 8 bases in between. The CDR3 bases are TGTGCCACCAGCAGCCATGGAGCCTACGAGCAGTACTTC. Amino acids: CATSSHGAYEQYF.

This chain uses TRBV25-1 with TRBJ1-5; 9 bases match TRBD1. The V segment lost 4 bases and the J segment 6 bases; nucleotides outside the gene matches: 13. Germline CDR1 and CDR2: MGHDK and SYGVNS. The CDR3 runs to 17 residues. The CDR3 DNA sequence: TGTGCCAGCAGTGGAACTGGGACAGGGCTTTTGGGTCAGCCCCAGCATTTT. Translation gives CASSGTGTGLLGQPQHF.

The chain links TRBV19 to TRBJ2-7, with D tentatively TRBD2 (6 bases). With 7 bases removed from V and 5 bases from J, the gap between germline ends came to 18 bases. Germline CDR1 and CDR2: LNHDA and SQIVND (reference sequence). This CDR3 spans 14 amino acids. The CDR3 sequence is CASTSRRVVDEQYF. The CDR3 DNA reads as TGTGCCAGTACCTCGAGGAGGGTCGTAGACGAGCAGTACTTC.